Ten or more counts support the clone carrying this T cell receptor (beta chain). TCRdb re-derived calls from the RT-PCR reads in MiXCR, one entry per CDR3 protein. The sample consists of hundreds of thousands of distinct CDR3 sequences, approximately 15% of them appearing once. This CDR3 is 17 amino acids long. The V end lost 6 bases, the J end lost 6 bases, and 26 bases lay between the germline ends. CDR1 is LGHNA and CDR2 is YSLEER in the germline V gene. The material sequenced was memory CD4+ T cells from blood. The TCR was taken from a female donor in good health, serving as a healthy control. The chain couples TRBV4-3 to TRBJ1-1, with a weak D call TRBD1 (5 bases). CDR3 sequence: CASSDSAGRAGEAEAFF. Here the CDR3 DNA reads TGCGCCAGCAGTGACAGCGCGGGCAGGGCGGGTGAGGCTGAAGCTTTCTTT.